Listed below are T cell receptor beta chains from one sample, sequenced in a study of control samples from healthy donors and cancer patients. Assay: immunoSEQ multiplex PCR; the TCRdb copy retains only in-frame clones and omits some. The profile covers roughly 41,000 clones, with 90% to 95% appearing a single time and 20% to 30% taken by the ten largest. The material sequenced was blood. The receptors were sampled from a man in his 60s in good health. Both conserved end residues are part of each CDR3. A D gene is named only where the DNA matches it firmly. Size is omitted from some rows. Given values are once, few, many or a class for expanded clones.

CDR3 length,clone size,D gene,J gene,V gene,CDR3 DNA,CDR3 protein
14,NA,NA,TRBJ1-1,TRBV19,TGTGCCAGTAGTGCCCAGGGTTGGGACACTGAAGCTTTCTTT,CASSAQGWDTEAFF
15,NA,TRBD1,TRBJ1-5,TRBV18,TGTGCCAGCTCGCCAGGGACAGGGGGGTTTCAGCCCCAGCATTTT,CASSPGTGGFQPQHF
20,NA,TRBD2,TRBJ2-1,TRBV11-3,TGTGCCAGCAGCTTAGAAAGGTTGGCGGGAGGTCCTAACTCCTACAATGAGCAGTTCTTC,CASSLERLAGGPNSYNEQFF
14,NA,NA,TRBJ1-5,TRBV11-2,TGTGCCAGCAGCAAAGGGGGGGGCAATCAGCCCCAGCATTTT,CASSKGGGNQPQHF
13,NA,TRBD1,TRBJ2-3,TRBV6-6,TGTGCCAGCAGTGGACAGGGGGCAGATACGCAGTATTTT,CASSGQGADTQYF
14,NA,TRBD2,TRBJ2-7,TRBV19,TGTGCCAGTAGTACCGCGGGAGTCGTTTACGAGCAGTACTTC,CASSTAGVVYEQYF
15,NA,NA,TRBJ2-5,TRBV11-3,TGTGCCAGCAGCCCCTTTCCGACTGTCCAAGAGACCCAGTACTTC,CASSPFPTVQETQYF
16,NA,NA,TRBJ2-7,TRBV9,TGTGCCAGCAGCGTAAAGTCGCTAGTTAGCTCCTACGAGCAGTACTTC,CASSVKSLVSSYEQYF
15,NA,TRBD1,TRBJ1-4,TRBV11-3,TGTGCCAGCAGCTTAGTAGGGACAGGAGGCGAAAAACTGTTTTTT,CASSLVGTGGEKLFF
14,NA,NA,TRBJ2-1,TRBV24-1,TGTGCCACCAGTGCCGGACGGATAAACAATGAGCAGTTCTTC,CATSAGRINNEQFF
15,NA,TRBD2,TRBJ2-7,TRBV14,TGTGCCAGCAGCTTACTAGCGGGAGGGAGCTACGAGCAGTACTTC,CASSLLAGGSYEQYF
15,NA,TRBD1,TRBJ1-5,TRBV27,TGTGCCAGCAGGGGGACAGCCCATAGCAATCAGCCCCAGCATTTT,CASRGTAHSNQPQHF
12,NA,NA,TRBJ2-7,TRBV6-5,TGTGCCAGCAGGGGGCTAAACAACGAGCAGTACTTC,CASRGLNNEQYF
14,NA,NA,TRBJ2-7,TRBV19,TGTGCCAGTAGGCTACAGGGTAGCTCCTACGAGCAGTACTTC,CASRLQGSSYEQYF
12,NA,TRBD2,TRBJ2-7,TRBV5-1,TGCGCCAGACTAGCGGGAGAGTACGAGCAGTACTTC,CARLAGEYEQYF
13,NA,NA,TRBJ2-7,TRBV24-1,TGTGCCACCAGTGATGCTAGGAGGGACGAGCAGTACTTC,CATSDARRDEQYF
15,NA,TRBD2,TRBJ2-3,TRBV29-1,TGCAGCGTTGAGGCTGAGCGGGAGGTAACAGATACGCAGTATTTT,CSVEAEREVTDTQYF
15,NA,NA,TRBJ2-2,TRBV7-7,TGTGCTAGCAGCTTATTTACTTCGGCACCCGGGGAGCTGTTTTTT,CASSLFTSAPGELFF
15,NA,TRBD2,TRBJ2-1,TRBV11-3,TGTGCCAGCAACCCCAGCGGGAGGGCCCGCAATGAGCAGTTCTTC,CASNPSGRARNEQFF
14,NA,NA,TRBJ2-3,TRBV2,TGTGCCAGCAGTGGCGGCAGTTTATCAGATACGCAGTATTTT,CASSGGSLSDTQYF
16,NA,NA,TRBJ1-2,TRBV19,TGTGCCAGTAGTATAGAGGTGGGCAGGAAGAACTATGGCTACACCTTC,CASSIEVGRKNYGYTF
13,NA,NA,TRBJ2-7,TRBV2,TGTGCCAGCAGCTCGGGAGCTAACTACGAGCAGTACTTC,CASSSGANYEQYF
13,NA,NA,TRBJ1-1,TRBV6-5,TGTGCCACCGCCCGGACTCTGAACACTGAAGCTTTCTTT,CATARTLNTEAFF
14,NA,NA,TRBJ1-3,TRBV29-1,TGCAGCGTTGTAAAGGGCTCCTCTGGAAACACCATATATTTT,CSVVKGSSGNTIYF
17,once,TRBD2,TRBJ2-3,TRBV4-1,TGCGCCAGCAGCCAAGCGGGCGGGAGTTCTGGGGCAGATACGCAGTATTTT,CASSQAGGSSGADTQYF
14,NA,NA,TRBJ2-5,TRBV6-1,TGTGCCAGCAGTGAAGAAGGGGGGTGGGAGACCCAGTACTTC,CASSEEGGWETQYF
14,NA,NA,TRBJ1-5,TRBV27,TGTGCCAGCAGTTTATTGGCAGGGAATCAGCCCCAGCATTTT,CASSLLAGNQPQHF
13,NA,NA,TRBJ1-3,TRBV28,TGTGCCAGCAGTTGGGCTTTTGGAAACACCATATATTTT,CASSWAFGNTIYF
15,NA,NA,TRBJ2-7,TRBV4-2,TGTGCCAGCAGCCCGAAGGGGGAGGGAAATTGGGAGCAGTACTTC,CASSPKGEGNWEQYF
13,NA,TRBD2,TRBJ2-7,TRBV10-1,TGCGCCAGCAGTGACGCTAGCGGCTACGAGCAGTACTTC,CASSDASGYEQYF
11,NA,NA,TRBJ2-5,TRBV20-1,TGCAGTGCACTTGCACGGGAGACCCAGTACTTC,CSALARETQYF
17,NA,NA,TRBJ2-7,TRBV10-3,TGTGCCATCAGTGAGCCAGGAACAGGGTGGAACTCCTACGAGCAGTACTTC,CAISEPGTGWNSYEQYF
13,NA,TRBD2,TRBJ2-3,TRBV11-3,TGTGCCAGCAGCTTTCGTGGCGGGAGGGCCCCGTATTTT,CASSFRGGRAPYF
15,NA,TRBD1,TRBJ2-1,TRBV6-5,TGTGCCAGCAGCCCCGACGGACAGGGGTTCAATGAGCAGTTCTTC,CASSPDGQGFNEQFF
12,NA,NA,TRBJ2-3,TRBV30,TGTGCCTGGGGGCAGGGTTCAGATACGCAGTATTTT,CAWGQGSDTQYF
18,once,TRBD2,TRBJ2-2,TRBV7-3,TGTGCCAGCAGCCATCTGACTAGCGGGAGGGGGGCCACCGGGGAGCTGTTTTTT,CASSHLTSGRGATGELFF
15,NA,TRBD2,TRBJ2-1,TRBV27,TGTGCCAGCAGTCAAGGACTAGCGGGAGTGGTTGAGCAGTTCTTC,CASSQGLAGVVEQFF
15,NA,TRBD2,TRBJ2-7,TRBV19,TGTGCCAGTAGTATTTTTAGCGGGACCAACTACGAGCAGTACTTC,CASSIFSGTNYEQYF
12,NA,NA,TRBJ1-2,TRBV6-4,TGTGCCAGCAGTGACTCAGGGGTTGGCTACACCTTC,CASSDSGVGYTF
15,NA,NA,TRBJ1-4,TRBV27,TGTGCCAGCACTTTCGCAGGGAGGTCTAATGAAAAACTGTTTTTT,CASTFAGRSNEKLFF
16,NA,TRBD2,TRBJ2-7,TRBV7-8,TGTGCCAGCAGCCCCCGACTAGCGGGAGGGCCCTACGAGCAGTACTTC,CASSPRLAGGPYEQYF